This TCR beta chain was sequenced for a study of spatial heterogeneity in lung cancer. One entry per CDR3 protein, called by TCRdb with MiXCR from the 5' RACE reads. This sample has under 75,000 distinct CDR3 sequences; roughly 15% occur once, and the top ten carry over 5.5%. Study-level results: Among blood samples, ubiquitous expanded tumor TCRs appeared more at resection than at follow-up.

Time point meaning: sample taken at primary tumor resection. No cell sorting; template was whole RNA from tumor, lung tissue or PBMC. A total of around 76 untreated early-stage non-small cell lung cancer patients served as donors. CDR1 and CDR2 from the germline V gene are KGHDR and SFDVKD. There are 15 residues in the CDR3. V dropped 4 bases and J dropped 8 bases, with 17 bases sitting between them. This clonotype has only a few counts. Its target is not known. This TCR was recovered from a male donor with early-stage non-small cell lung cancer. Sequences were derived from PBMCs, sampled at surgery. The chain couples TRBV24-1 to TRBJ2-1, with D possibly being TRBD1 or TRBD2 (6 bases each). CDR3: CATSDGSGPGDEQFF. The CDR3 coding sequence is TGTGCCACCAGTGACGGCAGCGGGCCAGGGGATGAGCAGTTCTTC.